Sequencing of this TCR beta chain was carried out in a study of PD-L1 blockade in urothelial cancer. Across the study: Atezolizumab, begun by patients in about 2014, was given at 1,200 mg intravenously every 3 weeks. Most patients, twenty-five of 29, were males with bladder-origin cancer. Samples of blood were analyzed 3 weeks (second dose) and 6 weeks after treatment start.

This table comes from immunoSEQ multiplex PCR, and its TCRdb copy is limited to in-frame clones, with some not included. This table has more than 45,000 clones, around 85% appearing once. The CDR3 spans 14 residues. CDR1 is SGHNT, CDR2 YYREEE, per germline (reference sequence). J lost 4 bases, V lost 4 bases, and 4 bases had no gene match. Documented time point: peripheral blood 6 weeks after treatment start. Sample contribution per patient ranged from 1 to 8, covering pretreatment and on-treatment. This rearrangement joins TRBV5-4 to TRBJ1-4; 7 bases line up with TRBD1. The source of this sequence is a man between 60 and 75 years old with urothelial cancer. The source was PBMCs, collected around atezolizumab (anti-PD-L1) treatment. As DNA, the CDR3 is TGTGCCAGCAGCAAGGGACAGTATAATGAAAAACTGTTTTTT. Translating gives CASSKGQYNEKLFF.